The following is a T cell receptor (beta chain) sequence with its context. The data derive from a study of blood T cell repertoires in COVID-19. Study-wide background: Sites in the United States, Italy and Spain provided acute and convalescent COVID-19 samples. T cells, B-cell-depleted T cells, or PBMCs provided the cDNA or gDNA that served as material.

V dropped 6 bases and J dropped 4 bases, with 18 bases sitting between them. Germline V gene data show CDR1 as ENHRY and CDR2 as SYGVKD. The CDR3 spans 15 residues. Profiled with immunoSEQ multiplex PCR; TCRdb holds only in-frame clones, not every one. The data contain fewer than 700,000 clones, roughly 91% of them singletons. Seattle cases were enrolled at active infection and followed longitudinally. The rearrangement uses TRBV10-3 and TRBJ1-2, with D perhaps TRBD1 (5 bases). The sequenced sample consisted of peripheral blood. This clonotype was obtained from a woman in her fifties or sixties with COVID-19, enrolled during active disease. CDR3 bases: TGTGCCATCAGCCCTTCCAGGGAGGAGGGCTATGGCTACACCTTC. Its protein is CAISPSREEGYGYTF.